This T cell receptor beta chain was sequenced in a study of blood T cell repertoires in COVID-19. Assay: immunoSEQ multiplex PCR; the TCRdb copy retains only in-frame clones and omits some. The top ten hold roughly 4.5% of the sample, which has some 300,000 clones, 85% to 90% seen once. The study drew participants aged 18 to 89 years from about two dozen US areas. Participants' own reports of clinical history determined their cohort assignment. Cohort 3 donors counted as recovered after two negative PCRs, clearance, or resolved symptoms. Material: PBMCs or T cells enriched from blood (not recorded which). The receptor was derived from a man aged 30 to 45 who had recovered from COVID-19.

Here the CDR3 reads CASSATGGRGSGANVLTF. For the CDR3, the DNA is TGCGCCAGCAGCGCGACAGGTGGACGAGGCTCTGGGGCCAACGTCCTGACTTTC. The rearrangement links TRBV5-1 to TRBJ2-6; perhaps TRBD1 as D (6 bases). Germline assignment: CDR1 SGHRS and CDR2 YFSETQ. There are 18 residues in the CDR3. V shed 4 bases and J shed 0 bases, with 17 bases lying between them.